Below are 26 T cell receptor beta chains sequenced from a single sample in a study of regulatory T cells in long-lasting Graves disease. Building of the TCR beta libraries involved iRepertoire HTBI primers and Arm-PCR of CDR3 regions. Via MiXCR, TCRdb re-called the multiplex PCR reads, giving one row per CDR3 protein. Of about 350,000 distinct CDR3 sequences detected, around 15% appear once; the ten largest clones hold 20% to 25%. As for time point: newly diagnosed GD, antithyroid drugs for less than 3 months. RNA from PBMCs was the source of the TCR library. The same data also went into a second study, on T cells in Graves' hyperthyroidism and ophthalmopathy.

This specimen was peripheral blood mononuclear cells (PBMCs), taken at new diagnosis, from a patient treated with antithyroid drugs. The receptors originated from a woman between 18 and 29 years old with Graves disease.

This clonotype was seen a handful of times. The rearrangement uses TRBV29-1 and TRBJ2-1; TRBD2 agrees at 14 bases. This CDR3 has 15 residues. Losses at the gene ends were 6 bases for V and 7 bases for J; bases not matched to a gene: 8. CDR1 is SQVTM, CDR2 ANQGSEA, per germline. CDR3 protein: CSVRMTSGRANEQFF. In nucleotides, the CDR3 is TGCAGCGTCCGAATGACTAGCGGGAGGGCTAATGAGCAGTTCTTC.

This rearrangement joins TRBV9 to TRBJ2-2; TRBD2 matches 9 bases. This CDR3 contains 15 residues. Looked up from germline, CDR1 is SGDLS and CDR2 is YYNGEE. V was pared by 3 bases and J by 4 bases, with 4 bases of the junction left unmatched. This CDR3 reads CASSATTSGTGELFF. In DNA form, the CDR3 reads TGTGCCAGCAGCGCGACGACTAGCGGCACCGGGGAGCTGTTTTTT.

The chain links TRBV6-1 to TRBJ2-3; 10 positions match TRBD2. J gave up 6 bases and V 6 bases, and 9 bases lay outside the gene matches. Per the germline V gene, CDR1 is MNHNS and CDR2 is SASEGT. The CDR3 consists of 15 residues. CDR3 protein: CASSPLAGRVDTQYF. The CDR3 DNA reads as TGTGCCAGCAGCCCACTAGCGGGGAGGGTGGATACGCAGTATTTT.

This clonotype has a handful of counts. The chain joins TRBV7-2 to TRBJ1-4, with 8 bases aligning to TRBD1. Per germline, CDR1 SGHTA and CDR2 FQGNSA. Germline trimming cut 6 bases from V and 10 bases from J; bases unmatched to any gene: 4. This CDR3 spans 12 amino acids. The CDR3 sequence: CASSRDRGKLFF. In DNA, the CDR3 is TGTGCCAGCAGTCGTGACAGGGGAAAACTGTTTTTT.

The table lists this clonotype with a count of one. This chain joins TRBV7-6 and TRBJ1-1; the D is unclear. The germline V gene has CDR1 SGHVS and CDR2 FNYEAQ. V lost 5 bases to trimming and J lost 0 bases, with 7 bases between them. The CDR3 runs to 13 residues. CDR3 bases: TGTGCCAGCAGCGCTGAACTGAACACTGAAGCTTTCTTT. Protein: CASSAELNTEAFF.

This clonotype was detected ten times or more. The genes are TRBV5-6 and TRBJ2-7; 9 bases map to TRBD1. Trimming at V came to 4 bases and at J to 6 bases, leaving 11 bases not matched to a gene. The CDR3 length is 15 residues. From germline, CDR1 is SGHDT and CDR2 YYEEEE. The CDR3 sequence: CASSQKHRGLSEQYF. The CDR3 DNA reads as TGTGCCAGCAGCCAAAAACACAGGGGGCTTAGCGAGCAGTACTTC.

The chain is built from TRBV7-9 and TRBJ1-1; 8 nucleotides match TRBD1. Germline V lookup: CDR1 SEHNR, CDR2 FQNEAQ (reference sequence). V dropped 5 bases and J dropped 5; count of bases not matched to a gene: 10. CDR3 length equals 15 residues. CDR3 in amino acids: CASSPGTGEKTEAFF. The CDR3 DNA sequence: TGTGCCAGCAGCCCCGGGACAGGTGAAAAAACTGAAGCTTTCTTT.

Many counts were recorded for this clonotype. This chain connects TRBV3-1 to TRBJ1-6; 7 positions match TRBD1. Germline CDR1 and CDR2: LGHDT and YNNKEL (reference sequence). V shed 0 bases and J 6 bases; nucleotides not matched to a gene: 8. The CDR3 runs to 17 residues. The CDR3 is CASSQDFRTGVNSPLHF. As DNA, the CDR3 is TGTGCCAGCAGCCAAGATTTCAGGACAGGTGTTAATTCACCCCTCCACTTT.

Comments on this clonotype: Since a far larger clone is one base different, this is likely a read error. For the CDR3, the DNA is TGTGCCAGCAGCTCACGAGGCCCAGAGACCCAGTTCTTC. It specifies CASSSRGPETQFF. The chain employs TRBV7-9 and TRBJ2-1, with D hard to call. CDR3 length: 13 amino acids. The V gene's germline CDR1 is SEHNR and CDR2 FQNEAQ (reference sequence). V dropped 4 bases and J dropped 13 bases, with 17 bases sitting between them.

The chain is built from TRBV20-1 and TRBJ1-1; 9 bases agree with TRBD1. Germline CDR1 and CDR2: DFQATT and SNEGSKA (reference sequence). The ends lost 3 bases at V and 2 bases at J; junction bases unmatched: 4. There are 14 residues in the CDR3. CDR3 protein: CSASRTGVNTEAFF. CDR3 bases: TGCAGTGCTAGTCGGACAGGGGTTAACACTGAAGCTTTCTTT.

CDR3 sequence (DNA): TGCAGTGCACCCGACAGGGGTTGGAGCAATCAGCCCCAGCATTTT. Amino acid sequence: CSAPDRGWSNQPQHF. This sequence joins TRBV20-1 and TRBJ1-5; 8 bases match TRBD1. The germline V gene has CDR1 DFQATT and CDR2 SNEGSKA (reference sequence). The J segment lost 1 base and the V segment lost 6 bases, leaving 8 bases of the junction unmatched. The CDR3 length is 15 residues.

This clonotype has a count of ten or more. CDR3 residues: CASSSGLAVTDTQYF. For the CDR3, the DNA is TGTGCCAGCAGTTCTGGACTAGCAGTAACAGATACGCAGTATTTT. The J gene is TRBJ2-3, the V gene TRBV12-3 or TRBV12-4, with 8 bases that match TRBD2. This CDR3 has 15 residues. Trimming removed 4 bases from V and 3 bases from J; junction bases left unmatched: 6.

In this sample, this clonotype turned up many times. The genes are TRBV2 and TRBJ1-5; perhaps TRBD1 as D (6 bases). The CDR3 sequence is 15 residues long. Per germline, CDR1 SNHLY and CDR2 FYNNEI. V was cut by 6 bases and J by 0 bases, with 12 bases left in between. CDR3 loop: CASSRTAYSNQPQHF. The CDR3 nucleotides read TGTGCCAGCAGCAGGACAGCTTATAGCAATCAGCCCCAGCATTTT.

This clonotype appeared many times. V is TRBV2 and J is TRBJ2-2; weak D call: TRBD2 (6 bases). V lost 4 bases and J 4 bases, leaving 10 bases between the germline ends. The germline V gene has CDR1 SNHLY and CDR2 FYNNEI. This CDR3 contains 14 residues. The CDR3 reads CASSGLGGTGELFF. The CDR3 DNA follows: TGTGCCAGCAGTGGACTAGGAGGCACCGGGGAGCTGTTTTTT. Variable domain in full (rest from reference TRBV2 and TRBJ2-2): EPEVTQTPSHQVTQMGQEVILRCVPISNHLYFYWYRQILGQKVEFLVSFYNNEISEKSEIFDDQFSVERPDGSNFTLKIRSTKLEDSAMYFCASSGLGGTGELFFGEGSRLTVL.

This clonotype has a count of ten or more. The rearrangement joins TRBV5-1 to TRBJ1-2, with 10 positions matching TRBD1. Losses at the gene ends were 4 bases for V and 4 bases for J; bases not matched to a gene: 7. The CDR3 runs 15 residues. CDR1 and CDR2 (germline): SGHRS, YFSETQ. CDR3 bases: TGCGCCAGCAGCGCGACAGGGGGCGCTTTCTATGGCTACACCTTC. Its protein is CASSATGGAFYGYTF.

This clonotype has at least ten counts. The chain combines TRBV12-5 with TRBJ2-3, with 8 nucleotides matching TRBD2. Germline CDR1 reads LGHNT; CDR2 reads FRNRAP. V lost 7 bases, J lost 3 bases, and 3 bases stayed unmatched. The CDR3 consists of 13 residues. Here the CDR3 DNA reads TGTGCTAGTGCCCCGGGGGGGACAGATACGCAGTATTTT. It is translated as CASAPGGTDTQYF.

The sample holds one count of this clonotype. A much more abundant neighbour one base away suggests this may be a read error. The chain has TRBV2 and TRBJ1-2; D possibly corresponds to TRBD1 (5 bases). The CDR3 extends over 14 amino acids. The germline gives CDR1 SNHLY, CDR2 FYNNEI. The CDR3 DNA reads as TGTGCCACCAGTGCTGCAGGGACTAACTATGACTACACCTTC. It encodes CATSAAGTNYDYTF.

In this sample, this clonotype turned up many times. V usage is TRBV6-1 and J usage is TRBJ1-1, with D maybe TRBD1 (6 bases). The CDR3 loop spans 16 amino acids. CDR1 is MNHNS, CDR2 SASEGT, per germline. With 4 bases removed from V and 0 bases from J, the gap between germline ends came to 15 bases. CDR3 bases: TGTGCCAGCAGTGTATCAGGGGCGCTCTTGAACACTGAAGCTTTCTTT. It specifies CASSVSGALLNTEAFF.

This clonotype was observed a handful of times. As DNA, the CDR3 is TGCAGCGTTGAGTCGGCTTTCAGCTCCTACAATGAGCAGTTCTTC. Translating gives CSVESAFSSYNEQFF. The rearrangement joins TRBV29-1 to TRBJ2-1, with D unresolved. The V gene's germline CDR1 is SQVTM and CDR2 ANQGSEA. Trimming stripped 3 bases from V and 0 bases from J, with 12 bases between. This CDR3 is 15 amino acids long.

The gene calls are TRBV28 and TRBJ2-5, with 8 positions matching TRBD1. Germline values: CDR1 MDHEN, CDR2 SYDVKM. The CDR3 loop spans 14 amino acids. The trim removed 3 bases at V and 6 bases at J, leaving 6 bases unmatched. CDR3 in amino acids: CASSFRQGMKTQYF. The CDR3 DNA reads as TGTGCCAGCAGTTTCCGACAGGGGATGAAGACCCAGTACTTC.

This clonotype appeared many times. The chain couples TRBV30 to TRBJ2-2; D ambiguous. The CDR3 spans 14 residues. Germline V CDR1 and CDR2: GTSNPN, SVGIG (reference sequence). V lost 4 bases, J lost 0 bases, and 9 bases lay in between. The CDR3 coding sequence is TGTGCCTGGAAAGACGGCGCGAACACCGGGGAGCTGTTTTTT. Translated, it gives CAWKDGANTGELFF.

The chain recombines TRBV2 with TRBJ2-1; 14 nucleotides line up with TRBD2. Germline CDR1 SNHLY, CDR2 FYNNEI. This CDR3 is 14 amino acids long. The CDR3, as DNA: TGTACCTCGGGACTAGCGGGAGCCTACAATGAGCAGTTCTTC. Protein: CTSGLAGAYNEQFF.

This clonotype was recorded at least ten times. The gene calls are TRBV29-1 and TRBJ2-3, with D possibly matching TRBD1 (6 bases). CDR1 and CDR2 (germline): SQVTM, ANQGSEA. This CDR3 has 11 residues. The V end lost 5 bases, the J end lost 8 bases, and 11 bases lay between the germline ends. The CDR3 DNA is TGCAGCGTTTTAAGGGGGACTACGCAGTATTTT. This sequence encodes CSVLRGTTQYF.

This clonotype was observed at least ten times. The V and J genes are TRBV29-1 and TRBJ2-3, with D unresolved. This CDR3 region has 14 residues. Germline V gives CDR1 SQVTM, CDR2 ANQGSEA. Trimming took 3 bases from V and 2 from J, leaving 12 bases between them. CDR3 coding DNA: TGCAGCGTTGAGCCCGGCTTCTTCACAGATACGCAGTATTTT. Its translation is CSVEPGFFTDTQYF.

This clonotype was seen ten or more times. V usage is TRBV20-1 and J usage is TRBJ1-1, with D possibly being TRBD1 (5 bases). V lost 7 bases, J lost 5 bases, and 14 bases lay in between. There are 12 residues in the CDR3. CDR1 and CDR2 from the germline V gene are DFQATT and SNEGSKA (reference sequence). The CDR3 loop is CSEFGGLTEAFF. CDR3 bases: TGCAGTGAATTCGGGGGTTTGACTGAAGCTTTCTTT.

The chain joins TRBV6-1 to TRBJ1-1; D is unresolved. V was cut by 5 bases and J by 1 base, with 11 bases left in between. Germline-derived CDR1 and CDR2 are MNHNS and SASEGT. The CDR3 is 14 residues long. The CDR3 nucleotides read TGTGCCAGCAGTCCCGGACCGCAGAACACTGAAGCTTTCTTT. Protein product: CASSPGPQNTEAFF.